This TCR beta chain was documented in a study of OX40 agonist ivuxolimab in advanced cancers. Overall study context: Dose-escalation patients' cancers were hepatocellular carcinoma, melanoma, renal cell or head and neck cancer. There were three patients with partial responses, one having hepatocellular carcinoma and two cutaneous melanoma.

TCRdb's table, derived via immunoSEQ multiplex PCR, lists solely in-frame clones and lacks some. The table includes 100,000 to 150,000 clones, over 75% detected once. Peripheral blood came from all dose cohorts at three timepoints. With regard to this clone: Its antigen is as yet unknown. At the DNA level, this CDR3 is encoded by other sequences in the same sample as well.

Study-level results: The study observed clonal expansion of CD4+ and CD8+ blood T cells by week 6 at 0.1 to 3.0 mg/kg.

The V end lost 2 bases, the J end lost 0 bases, and 7 bases lay between the germline ends. The CDR3 has 14 residues. Germline V CDR1 and CDR2: MDHEN, SYDVKM. The rearrangement joins TRBV28 to TRBJ1-2; weak D call: TRBD1 (5 bases). The sequencing here drew on CD4+ or CD8+ T cells sorted from blood, taken in a trial of the OX40 agonist ivuxolimab. The source is an adult with an advanced solid tumor such as melanoma, head and neck, liver or kidney cancer. CDR3 loop: CASSLLGANYGYTF. The CDR3 coding sequence is TGTGCCAGCAGTTTACTGGGGGCTAACTATGGCTACACCTTC.